This is a list of T cell receptor beta chains from one sample in a study of early T cells in non-severe SARS-CoV-2 infection. In TCRdb, the 5' RACE reads were re-called with MiXCR into one record per CDR3 protein. The sample consists of approximately 35,000 distinct CDR3 sequences, more than 6% of them appearing once. The sample comprised whole blood. These receptors were taken from an adult who was a healthcare worker with PCR-confirmed SARS-CoV-2 infection or an uninfected control (not recorded which). The CDR3 runs from the conserved cysteine through the conserved F or W. The order of the fields is D gene, V gene, CDR3 length, clone size, J gene, CDR3 DNA, CDR3 protein. D genes are given only for firm matches. Clone size is stated in some rows and not others, as once, few, many or a class when expanded.

d_gene: TRBD1
v_gene: TRBV20-1
len: 14
abundance: .
j_gene: TRBJ2-2
CDR3nt: TGCAGTGCAAGCCGGGACAGGGAGTCCGGGGAGCTGTTTTTT
CDR3aa: CSASRDRESGELFF

d_gene: TRBD1
v_gene: TRBV30
len: 13
abundance: .
j_gene: TRBJ1-1
CDR3nt: TGTGCCTGGAGTGGACAGGGCCGGACTGAAGCTTTCTTT
CDR3aa: CAWSGQGRTEAFF

d_gene: TRBD2
v_gene: TRBV20-1
len: 15
abundance: many
j_gene: TRBJ2-1
CDR3nt: TGCAGTGCTAGAGATTTAGCGGGAGGGCCCCATGAGCAGTTCTTC
CDR3aa: CSARDLAGGPHEQFF

d_gene: .
v_gene: TRBV12-3/TRBV12-4
len: 15
abundance: many
j_gene: TRBJ2-3
CDR3nt: TGTGCCAGCTCTCTGGGGACGGTGAGGACAGATACGCAGTATTTT
CDR3aa: CASSLGTVRTDTQYF

d_gene: .
v_gene: TRBV3-1
len: 14
abundance: medium-sized
j_gene: TRBJ2-1
CDR3nt: TGTGCCAGCACTCCGGGGTTCTCCTACAATGAGCAGTTCTTC
CDR3aa: CASTPGFSYNEQFF

d_gene: .
v_gene: TRBV25-1
len: 18
abundance: many
j_gene: TRBJ2-6
CDR3nt: TGTGCCAGCAGTGAAGGGGCAGGGCTTCACTCTGGGGCCAACGTCCTGACTTTC
CDR3aa: CASSEGAGLHSGANVLTF

d_gene: .
v_gene: TRBV5-6
len: 15
abundance: many
j_gene: TRBJ2-2
CDR3nt: TGTGCCAGCAGCTCGGCCTTTCCGAACACCGGGGAGCTGTTTTTT
CDR3aa: CASSSAFPNTGELFF

d_gene: TRBD1
v_gene: TRBV5-1
len: 13
abundance: many
j_gene: TRBJ1-5
CDR3nt: TGCGCCAGGACAGGGGGCTATTGCGGGCCCCAGCATTTT
CDR3aa: CARTGGYCGPQHF

d_gene: TRBD2
v_gene: TRBV20-1
len: 16
abundance: .
j_gene: TRBJ2-4
CDR3nt: TGCAGTGCTAGAGATCTAGCGGGGCTAGCCAAAAACATTCAGTACTTC
CDR3aa: CSARDLAGLAKNIQYF

d_gene: TRBD1
v_gene: TRBV12-3/TRBV12-4
len: 14
abundance: .
j_gene: TRBJ1-1
CDR3nt: TGTGCCAGCAGACCCAGGGGGCTTGACACTGAAGCTTTCTTT
CDR3aa: CASRPRGLDTEAFF

d_gene: TRBD2
v_gene: TRBV4-1
len: 22
abundance: many
j_gene: TRBJ2-1
CDR3nt: TGCGCCAGCAGCCAAGATCTCCTAGCGGGATCCCCCCAGTCTCTCGCCTACAATGAGCAGTTCTTC
CDR3aa: CASSQDLLAGSPQSLAYNEQFF

d_gene: TRBD2
v_gene: TRBV3-1
len: 18
abundance: many
j_gene: TRBJ2-1
CDR3nt: TGTGCCAGCAGCCCGACTAGCGGGGGGCCCAGGACCTACAATGAGCAGTTCTTC
CDR3aa: CASSPTSGGPRTYNEQFF

d_gene: .
v_gene: TRBV19
len: 12
abundance: many
j_gene: TRBJ2-7
CDR3nt: TGTGCCAGCGGAGGGGCGTCCTACGAGCAGTACTTC
CDR3aa: CASGGASYEQYF

d_gene: .
v_gene: TRBV10-3
len: 12
abundance: .
j_gene: TRBJ1-1
CDR3nt: TGTGCCATCGGGCAGGGGAACACTGAAGCTTTCTTT
CDR3aa: CAIGQGNTEAFF

d_gene: .
v_gene: TRBV27
len: 13
abundance: .
j_gene: TRBJ2-7
CDR3nt: TGTGCCAGCAGTTCGGGAAAGTTCTACGAGCAGTACTTC
CDR3aa: CASSSGKFYEQYF

d_gene: TRBD2
v_gene: TRBV10-1
len: 17
abundance: many
j_gene: TRBJ2-7
CDR3nt: TGCGCCAGCAGTGAGTCGCCTCTCGCGGGGGACCTCTACGAGCAGTACTTC
CDR3aa: CASSESPLAGDLYEQYF

d_gene: .
v_gene: TRBV10-3
len: 16
abundance: few
j_gene: TRBJ2-1
CDR3nt: TGTGCCATCAGTGAGCGTGGGGACGGGCGATACAATGAGCAGTTCTTC
CDR3aa: CAISERGDGRYNEQFF

d_gene: .
v_gene: TRBV7-2
len: 15
abundance: many
j_gene: TRBJ2-7
CDR3nt: TGTGCCAGCAGCTTAGAGCCGGGAGCCGCCCACGAGCAGTACTTC
CDR3aa: CASSLEPGAAHEQYF

d_gene: TRBD2
v_gene: TRBV27
len: 17
abundance: many
j_gene: TRBJ2-6
CDR3nt: TGTGCCAGCAGTCCGGGGGGGGTCTCTGTTGGGGCCAACGTCCTGACTTTC
CDR3aa: CASSPGGVSVGANVLTF

d_gene: .
v_gene: TRBV10-3
len: 12
abundance: many
j_gene: TRBJ2-5
CDR3nt: TGTGCCATCAGTGAGTCCGGGGAGACCCAGTACTTC
CDR3aa: CAISESGETQYF

d_gene: TRBD1
v_gene: TRBV7-3
len: 13
abundance: .
j_gene: TRBJ1-1
CDR3nt: TGTGCCAGCAGCTTCCGACAGGGCACTGAAGCTTTCTTT
CDR3aa: CASSFRQGTEAFF

d_gene: .
v_gene: TRBV9
len: 16
abundance: many
j_gene: TRBJ1-6
CDR3nt: TGTGCCAGCAGCCGCGCAGCAGGGGCGCTTAACTCACCCCTCCACTTT
CDR3aa: CASSRAAGALNSPLHF

d_gene: TRBD2
v_gene: TRBV20-1
len: 14
abundance: .
j_gene: TRBJ2-5
CDR3nt: TGCAGTGCTAAAGCGGGAGGGCCGGGGGAGACCCAGTACTTC
CDR3aa: CSAKAGGPGETQYF

d_gene: .
v_gene: TRBV4-2
len: 16
abundance: many
j_gene: TRBJ2-3
CDR3nt: TGTGCCAGCAGCCAAGACGGGGGCGCCTCCCCGCTAGGGCAGTATTTT
CDR3aa: CASSQDGGASPLGQYF

d_gene: .
v_gene: TRBV18
len: 15
abundance: many
j_gene: TRBJ2-3
CDR3nt: TGTGCCAGCTCAGATGAAAACGCTAGCACAGATACGCAGTATTTT
CDR3aa: CASSDENASTDTQYF

d_gene: .
v_gene: TRBV7-9
len: 14
abundance: many
j_gene: TRBJ2-5
CDR3nt: TGTGCCAGCAGACGTAGGGGCCCAGAGGAGACCCAGTACTTC
CDR3aa: CASRRRGPEETQYF

d_gene: .
v_gene: TRBV5-1
len: 15
abundance: few
j_gene: TRBJ2-1
CDR3nt: TGCGCCAGCAAGCTTGAGGGGAGTTGGGACAATGAGCAGTTCTTC
CDR3aa: CASKLEGSWDNEQFF

d_gene: TRBD1
v_gene: TRBV19
len: 16
abundance: many
j_gene: TRBJ1-5
CDR3nt: TGTGCCAGTAGGGAGAACAGGGGATTTAGCAATCAGCCCCAGCATTTT
CDR3aa: CASRENRGFSNQPQHF